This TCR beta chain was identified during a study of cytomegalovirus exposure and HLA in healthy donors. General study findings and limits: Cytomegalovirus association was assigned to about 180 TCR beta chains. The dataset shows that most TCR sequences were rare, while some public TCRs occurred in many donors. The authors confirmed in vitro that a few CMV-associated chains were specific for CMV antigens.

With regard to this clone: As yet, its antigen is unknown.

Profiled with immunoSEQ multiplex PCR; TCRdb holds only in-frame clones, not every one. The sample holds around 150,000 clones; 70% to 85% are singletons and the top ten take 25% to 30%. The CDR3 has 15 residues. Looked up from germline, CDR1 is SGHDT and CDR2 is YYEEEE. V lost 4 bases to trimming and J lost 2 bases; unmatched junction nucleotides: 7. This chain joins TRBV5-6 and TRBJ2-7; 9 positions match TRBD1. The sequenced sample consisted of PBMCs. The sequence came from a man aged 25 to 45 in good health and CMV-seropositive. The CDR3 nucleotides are TGTGCCAGCAGCCTTCCGACAGGGGGAACCTACGAGCAGTACTTC. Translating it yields CASSLPTGGTYEQYF.